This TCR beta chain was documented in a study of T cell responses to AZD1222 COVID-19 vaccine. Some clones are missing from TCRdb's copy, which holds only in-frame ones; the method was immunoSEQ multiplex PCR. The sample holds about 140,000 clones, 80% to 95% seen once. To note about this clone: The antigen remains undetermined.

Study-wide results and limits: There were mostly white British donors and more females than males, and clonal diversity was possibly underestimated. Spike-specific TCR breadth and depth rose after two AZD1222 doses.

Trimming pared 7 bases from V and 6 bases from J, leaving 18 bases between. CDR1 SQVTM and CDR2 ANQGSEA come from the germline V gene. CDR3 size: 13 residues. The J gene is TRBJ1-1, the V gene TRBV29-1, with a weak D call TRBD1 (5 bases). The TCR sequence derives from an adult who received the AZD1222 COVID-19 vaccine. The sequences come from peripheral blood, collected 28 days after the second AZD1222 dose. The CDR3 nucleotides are TGCAGCGCCGCCGGGACTCCGCGCGCTGAAGCTTTCTTT. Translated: CSAAGTPRAEAFF.